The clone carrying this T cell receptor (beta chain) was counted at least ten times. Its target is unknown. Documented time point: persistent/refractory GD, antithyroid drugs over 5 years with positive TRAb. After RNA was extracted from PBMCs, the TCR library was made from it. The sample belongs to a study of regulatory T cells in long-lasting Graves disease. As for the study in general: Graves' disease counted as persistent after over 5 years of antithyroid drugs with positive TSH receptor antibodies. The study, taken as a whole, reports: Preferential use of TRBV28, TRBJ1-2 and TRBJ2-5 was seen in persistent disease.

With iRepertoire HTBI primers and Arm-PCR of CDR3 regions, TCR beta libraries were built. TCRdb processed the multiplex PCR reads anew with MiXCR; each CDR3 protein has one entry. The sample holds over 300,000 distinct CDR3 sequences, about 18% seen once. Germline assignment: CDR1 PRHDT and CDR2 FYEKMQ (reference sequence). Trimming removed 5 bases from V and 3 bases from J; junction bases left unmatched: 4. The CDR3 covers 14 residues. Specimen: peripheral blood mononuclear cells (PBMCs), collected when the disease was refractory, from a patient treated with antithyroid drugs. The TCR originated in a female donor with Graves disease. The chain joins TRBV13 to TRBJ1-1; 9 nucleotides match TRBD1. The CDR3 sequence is CASSGQGIHTEAFF. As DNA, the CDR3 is TGTGCCAGCAGCGGACAGGGGATACACACTGAAGCTTTCTTT. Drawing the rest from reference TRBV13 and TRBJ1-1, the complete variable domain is AAGVIQSPRHLIKEKRETATLKCYPIPRHDTVYWYQQGPGQDPQFLISFYEKMQSDKGSIPDRFSAQQFSDYHSELNMSSLELGDSALYFCASSGQGIHTEAFFGQGTRLTVV.